This T cell receptor beta chain appears in the sequencing data of a study of T cells in Graves' hyperthyroidism and ophthalmopathy. V trimming: 7 bases; J trimming: 7 bases; junction bases outside the gene matches: 6. This CDR3 has 15 residues. From germline, CDR1 is MNHEY and CDR2 SMNVEV (reference sequence). It was RNA transcripts that yielded the amplified TCR beta CDR3 regions. The TCR CDR3 was amplified in a first-round RT-PCR using the HTBI primer set. TCRdb reprocessed the multiplex PCR reads via MiXCR and lists one record per CDR3 protein. Among 700,000 or so distinct CDR3 sequences listed, around 17% were seen once.

The rearrangement uses TRBV27 and TRBJ2-1; 14 nucleotides agree with TRBD2. The material sequenced was blood. The TCR sequence derives from a man between 18 and 29 years old with Graves' hyperthyroidism. CDR3 in amino acids: CASISGTSGSNEQFF. CDR3 sequence (DNA): TGTGCCAGCATTTCCGGGACTAGCGGGAGTAATGAGCAGTTCTTC.